A selection of T cell receptor beta chains follows, all from one sample in a study of sequential checkpoint blockade in melanoma. Sequencing used immunoSEQ multiplex PCR; TCRdb keeps in-frame clones, though not all of them. The sample lists around 35,000 clones, roughly 32% seen once, with approximately 1.5% in the top ten. The material sequenced was tumor tissue (inferred from file names), taken from a patient given nivolumab and ipilimumab in sequence. Every receptor here comes from a human donor with melanoma. The CDR3 runs from the conserved cysteine through the conserved F or W. D genes are given only for firm matches. Clone size is shown for a subset of rows, as once, few, many or a class of expanded clone.

abundance	d_gene	v_gene	j_gene	len	CDR3aa	CDR3nt
few	TRBD2	TRBV6-8	TRBJ2-7	17	CASSYSWIAGRSYEQYF	TGTGCCAGCAGTTACTCGTGGATAGCGGGGCGCTCCTACGAGCAGTACTTC
few	-	TRBV18	TRBJ1-1	14	CASSSVRGNTEAFF	TGTGCCAGCTCATCTGTCAGGGGGAACACTGAAGCTTTCTTT
-	TRBD1	TRBV19	TRBJ1-1	15	CATIYGTGFNTEAFF	TGTGCCACCATCTATGGGACAGGGTTTAACACTGAAGCTTTCTTT
-	TRBD1	TRBV6-8	TRBJ2-7	15	CASNHRDRAFHEQYF	TGTGCCAGCAACCACAGGGACAGAGCGTTCCACGAGCAGTACTTC
few	-	TRBV6-8	TRBJ1-1	13	CASSGTGGGEAFF	TGTGCCAGCAGTGGCACCGGGGGAGGTGAAGCTTTCTTT
few	-	TRBV6-8	TRBJ2-1	16	CASSYSTGDPYNEQFF	TGTGCCAGCAGTTACAGCACGGGGGATCCCTACAATGAGCAGTTCTTC
-	TRBD2	TRBV11-3	TRBJ2-1	15	CASSFRRGGPNEQFF	TGTGCCAGCAGCTTTCGGCGGGGGGGCCCCAATGAGCAGTTCTTC
-	-	TRBV19	TRBJ1-5	14	CASSPGPLYQPQHF	TGTGCCAGTAGTCCGGGACCTCTTTATCAGCCCCAGCATTTT
-	-	TRBV28	TRBJ1-1	15	CASSLGPGLNTEAFF	TGTGCCAGCAGTTTGGGGCCGGGATTGAACACTGAAGCTTTCTTT
many	TRBD2	TRBV7-1	TRBJ2-5	15	CASSLETSDRETQYF	TGTGCCAGCAGCTTAGAGACTAGCGACCGAGAGACCCAGTACTTC
-	TRBD1	TRBV29-1	TRBJ1-2	16	CSVDTGTGASSYGYTF	TGCAGCGTAGATACCGGGACAGGAGCCAGTAGCTATGGCTACACCTTC
many	TRBD2	TRBV7-6	TRBJ2-1	16	CASSPPGLARGNEQFF	TGTGCCAGCAGCCCCCCGGGACTAGCGAGAGGGAATGAGCAGTTCTTC
few	-	TRBV6-8	TRBJ1-2	14	CASGGGVSNYGYTF	TGTGCCAGCGGGGGGGGAGTATCTAACTATGGCTACACCTTC
-	-	TRBV9	TRBJ2-7	13	CASSSLGSYEQYF	TGTGCCAGCAGCTCCCTCGGATCTTACGAGCAGTACTTC
-	TRBD1	TRBV5-1	TRBJ1-1	14	CASSGPTGGTEAFF	TGCGCCAGCAGCGGACCAACAGGGGGAACTGAAGCTTTCTTT
-	-	TRBV19	TRBJ1-4	16	CASRSGSTNGGEKLFF	TGTGCCAGTAGATCCGGCTCCACCAACGGGGGGGAAAAACTGTTTTTT
once	TRBD2	TRBV19	TRBJ2-2	16	CASRGTSGRNTGELFF	TGTGCCAGTAGGGGGACTAGCGGGAGGAACACCGGGGAGCTGTTTTTT
-	TRBD2	TRBV4-1	TRBJ2-5	15	CASSQETGGRETQYF	TGCGCCAGCAGCCAAGAGACGGGGGGGAGGGAGACCCAGTACTTC
few	-	TRBV11-3	TRBJ2-7	15	CASSPADSPSYEQYF	TGTGCCAGCAGCCCCGCGGACAGTCCCTCCTACGAGCAGTACTTC
-	TRBD1	TRBV18	TRBJ2-6	15	CASSRQGSGANVLTF	TGTGCCAGCTCACGACAGGGCTCTGGGGCCAACGTCCTGACTTTC
few	-	TRBV1	TRBJ1-4	14	CASSQDRDGEKLFF	TGCGCCAGCAGCCAAGACAGGGATGGTGAAAAACTGTTTTTT
-	-	TRBV25-1	TRBJ1-4	16	CASSDIGRTTNEKLFF	TGTGCCAGCAGTGACATAGGACGGACAACTAATGAAAAACTGTTTTTT
-	-	TRBV19	TRBJ2-3	17	CASSLSGSGTSTDTQYF	TGTGCCAGTAGTTTATCAGGCAGCGGAACTAGCACAGATACGCAGTATTTT
few	-	TRBV30	TRBJ2-7	15	CAWSFPDRGIYEQYF	TGTGCCTGGAGCTTCCCGGACAGAGGGATCTACGAGCAGTACTTC
few	-	TRBV15	TRBJ2-6	16	CATSREAGAGANVLTF	TGTGCCACCAGCAGAGAGGCAGGGGCTGGGGCCAACGTCCTGACTTTC
many	TRBD1	TRBV7-6	TRBJ2-7	14	CASSQPGQGNEQYF	TGTGCCAGCAGCCAGCCGGGACAGGGTAACGAGCAGTACTTC
few	-	TRBV9	TRBJ1-1	12	CASSLPNTEAFF	TGTGCCAGCAGCCTACCCAACACTGAAGCTTTCTTT
few	-	TRBV27	TRBJ2-1	19	CASSYRTGSLLSSYNEQFF	TGTGCCAGCAGCTACCGAACCGGTTCTCTACTATCTTCCTACAATGAGCAGTTCTTC
-	TRBD2	TRBV30	TRBJ2-2	14	CAWDSGANTGELFF	TGTGCCTGGGATAGCGGGGCGAACACCGGGGAGCTGTTTTTT
-	TRBD2	TRBV19	TRBJ2-7	16	CASSVLAGVWAYEQYF	TGTGCCAGTAGTGTATTAGCGGGAGTTTGGGCTTACGAGCAGTACTTC
few	-	TRBV9	TRBJ1-3	15	CASSLEPGSGNTIYF	TGTGCCAGCAGCCTAGAACCGGGATCTGGAAACACCATATATTTT
many	TRBD2	TRBV6-8	TRBJ2-2	15	CASRPLAANTGELFF	TGTGCCAGCAGGCCACTAGCGGCGAACACCGGGGAGCTGTTTTTT
-	-	TRBV6-8	TRBJ2-5	13	CASSYRRRETQYF	TGTGCCAGCAGTTACCGGAGGAGGGAGACCCAGTACTTC
-	-	TRBV18	TRBJ1-2	13	CASSPSVEYGYTF	TGTGCCAGCTCACCATCAGTGGAATATGGCTACACCTTC
few	TRBD1	TRBV9	TRBJ1-2	13	CASSQGTAYGYTF	TGTGCCAGCAGCCAAGGGACAGCGTATGGCTACACCTTC
few	TRBD2	TRBV11-3	TRBJ2-3	17	CASSSSGTSGILDTQYF	TGTGCCAGCAGCTCCTCAGGGACTAGCGGGATATTAGATACGCAGTATTTT
-	-	TRBV19	TRBJ1-1	13	CASYGGPNTEAFF	TGTGCCAGTTACGGCGGGCCGAACACTGAAGCTTTCTTT
-	-	TRBV29-1	TRBJ1-1	13	CSVRGGLNTEAFF	TGCAGCGTCCGTGGGGGCCTGAACACTGAAGCTTTCTTT
-	-	TRBV5-1	TRBJ2-7	14	CASSPDSTSYEQYF	TGCGCCAGCAGCCCGGACAGTACGAGTTACGAGCAGTACTTC
few	-	TRBV6-8	TRBJ1-1	14	CASGGTQGNTEAFF	TGTGCCAGCGGGGGGACTCAGGGGAACACTGAAGCTTTCTTT
-	TRBD1	TRBV28	TRBJ2-7	16	CASSLFRDRGSYEQYF	TGTGCCAGCAGTTTATTCCGGGACAGAGGCTCCTACGAGCAGTACTTC
few	-	TRBV11-3	TRBJ1-1	16	CASSSGVVAGAEEAFF	TGTGCCAGCAGCTCGGGGGTGGTGGCAGGGGCCGAGGAGGCTTTCTTT
-	TRBD2	TRBV19	TRBJ2-3	16	CASAPEGGLLTDTQYF	TGTGCCAGTGCCCCGGAGGGAGGGCTCCTAACAGATACGCAGTATTTT
few	TRBD1	TRBV7-6	TRBJ2-2	16	CASSLATGTGAGELFF	TGTGCCAGCAGCTTAGCCACCGGGACAGGCGCCGGGGAGCTGTTTTTT
few	-	TRBV6-8	TRBJ1-2	13	CASRNRWIGGYTF	TGTGCCAGCAGAAACAGGTGGATTGGTGGCTACACCTTC
few	-	TRBV28	TRBJ1-1	14	CASSLGLTNTEAFF	TGTGCCAGCAGTTTAGGTCTCACGAACACTGAAGCTTTCTTT
-	-	TRBV10-2	TRBJ2-7	12	CASSELNYEQYF	TGCGCCAGCAGTGAACTAAACTACGAGCAGTACTTC
few	-	TRBV9	TRBJ1-1	14	CASSVMPDYTEAFF	TGTGCCAGCAGCGTAATGCCGGATTACACTGAAGCTTTCTTT
-	-	TRBV6-8	TRBJ1-5	13	CASTTDPGQPQHF	TGTGCCAGCACGACCGACCCCGGTCAGCCCCAGCATTTT
-	TRBD2	TRBV11-3	TRBJ2-1	15	CASSLEAGAGNEQFF	TGTGCCAGCAGCTTAGAAGCGGGAGCTGGGAATGAGCAGTTCTTC
-	TRBD1	TRBV23-1	TRBJ2-3	17	CASSPHLSTGRTDTQYF	TGCGCCAGCAGCCCGCACCTCTCGACAGGGCGCACAGATACGCAGTATTTT